This T cell receptor (beta chain) was sequenced during a study of cytomegalovirus exposure and HLA in healthy donors. Regarding the study as a whole: In a later analysis, at a false discovery rate of 0.05, approximately 16,000 TCR beta sequences were associated with HLA alleles. Relative to equally common others, HLA-associated TCR beta chains showed greater clonal expansion in a later analysis. Altogether, 150 or so TCR beta chains were recorded as cytomegalovirus-associated.

The germline V gene has CDR1 SGHDN and CDR2 FVKESK. The CDR3 has 16 residues. Primers for the PCR totalled 60 Vbeta and 13 Jbeta. The repertoire was sequenced with immunoSEQ multiplex PCR; TCRdb's copy has only in-frame clones and lacks some. The table lists roughly 93,000 clones, more than 65% of them singletons. This clone came up a few times. The antigen remains unidentified. This receptor was identified in a human donor in good health. The rearrangement joins TRBV14 to TRBJ2-5; D is uncertain. The end of the DNA aligns better with TRBJ2-7, so the J call may be wrong. Sequencing was performed on PBMCs. CDR3 in amino acids: CASSQGLIASVYEQYF. The CDR3 coding sequence is TGTGCCAGCAGCCAAGGGTTAATTGCGAGCGTGTACGAGCAGTACTTC.